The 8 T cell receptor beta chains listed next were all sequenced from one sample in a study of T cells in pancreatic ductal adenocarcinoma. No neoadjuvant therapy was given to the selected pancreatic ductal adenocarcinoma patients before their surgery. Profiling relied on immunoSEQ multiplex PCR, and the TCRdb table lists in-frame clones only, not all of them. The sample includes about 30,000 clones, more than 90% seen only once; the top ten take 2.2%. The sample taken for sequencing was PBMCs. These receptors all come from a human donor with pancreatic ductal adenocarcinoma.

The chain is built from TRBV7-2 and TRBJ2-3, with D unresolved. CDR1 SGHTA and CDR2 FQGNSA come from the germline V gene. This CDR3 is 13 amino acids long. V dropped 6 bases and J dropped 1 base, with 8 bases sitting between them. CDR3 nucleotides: TGTGCCAGCAGTCAGACCGGCACAGATACGCAGTATTTT. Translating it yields CASSQTGTDTQYF. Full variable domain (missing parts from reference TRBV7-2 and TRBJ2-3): GAGVSQSPSNKVTEKGKDVELRCDPISGHTALYWYRQSLGQGLEFLIYFQGNSAPDKSGLPSDRFSAERTGGSVSTLTIQRTQQEDSAVYLCASSQTGTDTQYFGPGTRLTVL.

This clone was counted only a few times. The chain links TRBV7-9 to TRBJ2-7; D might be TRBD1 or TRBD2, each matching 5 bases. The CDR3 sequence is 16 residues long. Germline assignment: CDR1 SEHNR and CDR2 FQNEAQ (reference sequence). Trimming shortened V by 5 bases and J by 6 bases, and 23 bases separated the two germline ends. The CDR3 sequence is CASSPRSAGTLREQYF. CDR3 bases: TGTGCCAGCAGCCCCCGCTCGGCAGGGACCCTACGCGAGCAGTACTTC.

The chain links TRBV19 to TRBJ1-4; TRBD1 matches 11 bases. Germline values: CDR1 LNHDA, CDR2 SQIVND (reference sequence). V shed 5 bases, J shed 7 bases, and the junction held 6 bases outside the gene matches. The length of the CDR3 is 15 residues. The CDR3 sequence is CASSVMGQGGEKLFF. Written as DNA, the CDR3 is TGTGCCAGTAGTGTTATGGGACAGGGGGGTGAAAAACTGTTTTTT.

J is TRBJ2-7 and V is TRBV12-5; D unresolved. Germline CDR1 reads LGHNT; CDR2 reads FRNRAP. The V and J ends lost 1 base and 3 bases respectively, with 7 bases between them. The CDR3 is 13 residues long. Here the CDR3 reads CASGLAESYEQYF. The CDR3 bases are TGTGCTAGTGGTTTGGCTGAGAGCTACGAGCAGTACTTC.

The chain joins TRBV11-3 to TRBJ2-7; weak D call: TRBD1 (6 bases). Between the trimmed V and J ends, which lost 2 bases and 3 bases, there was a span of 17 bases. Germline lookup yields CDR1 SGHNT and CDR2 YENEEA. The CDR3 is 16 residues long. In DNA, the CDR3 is TGTGCCAGCAGCTTAACTGTGGTACAGGGAGACTACGAGCAGTACTTC. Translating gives CASSLTVVQGDYEQYF.

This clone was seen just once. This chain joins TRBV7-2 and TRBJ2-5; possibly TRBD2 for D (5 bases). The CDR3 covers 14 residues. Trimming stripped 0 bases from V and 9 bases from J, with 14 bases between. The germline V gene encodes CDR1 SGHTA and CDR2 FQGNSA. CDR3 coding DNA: TGTGCCAGCAGCTTAGCGATCGAGCGGCGATCCCAGTACTTC. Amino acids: CASSLAIERRSQYF. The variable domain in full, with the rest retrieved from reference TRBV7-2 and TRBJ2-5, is GAGVSQSPSNKVTEKGKDVELRCDPISGHTALYWYRQSLGQGLEFLIYFQGNSAPDKSGLPSDRFSAERTGGSVSTLTIQRTQQEDSAVYLCASSLAIERRSQYFGPGTRLLVL.

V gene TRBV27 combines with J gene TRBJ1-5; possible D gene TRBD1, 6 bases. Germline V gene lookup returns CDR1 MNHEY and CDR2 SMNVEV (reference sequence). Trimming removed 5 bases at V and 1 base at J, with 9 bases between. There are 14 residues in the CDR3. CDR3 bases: TGTGCCAGCAGTCTCGGACAGAGCAATCAGCCCCAGCATTTT. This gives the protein CASSLGQSNQPQHF.

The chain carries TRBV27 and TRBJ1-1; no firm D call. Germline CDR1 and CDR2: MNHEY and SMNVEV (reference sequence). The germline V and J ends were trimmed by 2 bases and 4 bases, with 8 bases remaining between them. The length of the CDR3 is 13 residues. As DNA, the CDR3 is TGTGCCAGCAGTTTACGGGAGGGCACTGAAGCTTTCTTT. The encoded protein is CASSLREGTEAFF.